The rows below give T cell receptor beta chains drawn from one sample of a study of identical twins. TCRdb passed the 5' RACE reads through MiXCR, listing each CDR3 protein once. The top ten hold 40% to 45% of the sample, which has about 190,000 distinct CDR3 sequences, 15% seen once. The data also belong to a second study, concerning T cells expressing NK-cell markers.

Sequenced material: CD8+ T cells sorted from blood. These receptors were taken from a woman younger than 30 in good health. CDR3s include the opening cysteine and the closing phenylalanine or tryptophan. Each record gives: clone size, V gene, J gene, D gene, CDR3 protein. D genes are given only for firm matches. Size values are once, few and many counts, or a class for expanded clones, and some rows have none.

>NA|TRBV7-9|TRBJ2-1|TRBD1
CASSTTGTELNEQFF
>NA|TRBV7-8|TRBJ2-7|NA
CASSSVGTENFYEQYF
>NA|TRBV20-1|TRBJ2-3|NA
CSARDDPTSWADTQYF
>NA|TRBV12-3/TRBV12-4|TRBJ1-2|NA
CASSLGLRPDGYTF
>NA|TRBV20-1|TRBJ2-7|NA
CSARGRDSFSYEQYF
>many|TRBV6-5|TRBJ2-2|NA
CASSYSTGELFF
>NA|TRBV12-3/TRBV12-4|TRBJ2-7|TRBD2
CASSLAAGVAEQYF
>many|TRBV5-1|TRBJ1-2|NA
CASSTERGIYGYTF
>NA|TRBV7-9|TRBJ2-3|NA
CASSPPSSNTDTQYF
>few|TRBV4-1|TRBJ2-7|NA
CASSLKLAGSYEQYF
>few|TRBV21-1|TRBJ2-3|NA
CASSKDGGESQYF
>few|TRBV2|TRBJ1-1|TRBD1
CARGQGNTEAFF
>NA|TRBV7-3|TRBJ2-1|NA
CASSLLIHNEQFF
>once|TRBV2|TRBJ2-1|NA
CASSDLAGRDEQFF
>few|TRBV27|TRBJ2-6|NA
CASSFGGANVLTF
>NA|TRBV6-5|TRBJ1-1|NA
CASRDGTEAFF
>NA|TRBV12-3/TRBV12-4|TRBJ2-7|TRBD2
CASSRLAGVVGEQYF
>NA|TRBV9|TRBJ2-2|TRBD2
CASSVVGREGRTGELFF
>few|TRBV27|TRBJ2-7|NA
CASSLSAGVAYEQYF
>few|TRBV6-1|TRBJ2-3|NA
CASSTPGRGGTDTQYF
>NA|TRBV14|TRBJ2-7|NA
CASSQDILGEQYF
>few|TRBV9|TRBJ1-2|NA
CASSPSYYGYTF